The source of this T cell receptor (beta chain) is a study of T cell repertoires in cytomegalovirus infection. Across the study: Evidence of both CMV infection and a matching HLA type came from public TCR beta signatures.

Each CDR3 protein is one row after TCRdb ran MiXCR on the reads. The sample gives about 150,000 distinct CDR3 sequences, roughly a sixth of which show up once; around 19% is in the top ten. This clonotype was seen more than once but under ten times. Its antigen is as yet unknown. Study-level results: Within the response measured ex vivo, HLA-C-restricted CMV-specific TCR beta clonotypes were dominant. Adding up the frequency of public TCR beta families identified people who carried CMV plus the relevant HLA.

This CDR3 spans 16 amino acids. The junction had 4 bases not matched to a gene; V was cut back by 5 bases and J by 1 base. Germline V CDR1 and CDR2: SGHVS, FQNEAQ. The TCR was taken from a human donor in good health (CMV status not recorded). Some clones in this sample may be carry-over from other donors' samples. The V gene is TRBV7-8, the J gene TRBJ2-1, with 11 positions matching TRBD1. Sequencing used CD8+ T cells from PBMCs. CDR3 residues: CASSQGQGVSYNEQFF. For the CDR3, the DNA is TGTGCCAGCAGCCAGGGACAGGGGGTTTCCTACAATGAGCAGTTCTTC.